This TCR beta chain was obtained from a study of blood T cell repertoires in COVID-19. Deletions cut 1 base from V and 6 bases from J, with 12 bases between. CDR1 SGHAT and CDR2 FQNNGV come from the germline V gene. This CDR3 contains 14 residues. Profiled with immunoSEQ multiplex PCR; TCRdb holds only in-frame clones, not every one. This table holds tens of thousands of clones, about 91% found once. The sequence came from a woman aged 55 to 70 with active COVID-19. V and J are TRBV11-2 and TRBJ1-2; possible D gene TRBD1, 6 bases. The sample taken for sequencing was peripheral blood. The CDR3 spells CASSLVSGADGYTF. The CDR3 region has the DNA TGTGCCAGCAGCTTAGTGTCAGGGGCAGATGGCTACACCTTC. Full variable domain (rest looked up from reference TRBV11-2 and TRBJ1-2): EAGVAQSPRYKIIEKRQSVAFWCNPISGHATLYWYQQILGQGPKLLIQFQNNGVVDDSQLPKDRFSAERLKGVDSTLKIQPAKLEDSAVYLCASSLVSGADGYTFGSGTRLTVV.